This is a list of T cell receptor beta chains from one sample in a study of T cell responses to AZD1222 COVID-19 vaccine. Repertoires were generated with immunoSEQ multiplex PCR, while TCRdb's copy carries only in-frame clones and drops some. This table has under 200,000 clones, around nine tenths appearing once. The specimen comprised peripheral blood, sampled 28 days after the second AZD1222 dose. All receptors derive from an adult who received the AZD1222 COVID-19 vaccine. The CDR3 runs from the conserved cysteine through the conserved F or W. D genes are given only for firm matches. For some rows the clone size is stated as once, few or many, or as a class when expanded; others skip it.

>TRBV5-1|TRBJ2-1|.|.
CASSLGTVLNEQFF
TGCGCCAGCAGCTTGGGGACAGTTTTGAATGAGCAGTTCTTC
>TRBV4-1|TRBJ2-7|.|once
CASSRQESSYEQYF
TGCGCCAGCAGCCGTCAGGAGAGCTCCTACGAGCAGTACTTC
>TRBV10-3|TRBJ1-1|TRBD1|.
CATSTGRNTEAFF
TGTGCCACCTCGACAGGGAGGAACACTGAAGCTTTCTTT
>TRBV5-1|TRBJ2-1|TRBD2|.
CASSLRLARDEQFF
TGCGCCAGCAGCTTACGACTAGCTAGGGATGAGCAGTTCTTC
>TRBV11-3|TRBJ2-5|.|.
CASSSIPQGTQYF
TGTGCCAGCAGCTCGATTCCTCAGGGGACCCAGTACTTC
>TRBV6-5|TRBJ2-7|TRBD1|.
CASTQGQGIYEQYF
TGTGCCAGCACCCAGGGACAGGGGATTTACGAGCAGTACTTC
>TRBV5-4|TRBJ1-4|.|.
CASSLRGDGVKLFF
TGTGCCAGCAGCTTGCGAGGGGACGGGGTAAAACTGTTTTTT
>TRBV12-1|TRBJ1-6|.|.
CASSFLRLTGSSYNSPLHF
TGTGCCAGCAGCTTCCTTCGCCTGACAGGGAGCTCCTATAATTCACCCCTCCACTTT
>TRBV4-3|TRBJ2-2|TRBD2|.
CASSQGLAVNTGELFF
TGCGCCAGCAGCCAAGGGCTAGCGGTGAACACCGGGGAGCTGTTTTTT
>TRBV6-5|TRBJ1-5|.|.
CASSSEGNNQPQHF
TGTGCCAGCAGCTCTGAGGGAAACAATCAGCCCCAGCATTTT
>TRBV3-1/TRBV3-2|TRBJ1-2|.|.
CASSQGSGGYTF
TGTGCCAGCAGCCAGGGGTCCGGTGGCTACACCTTC
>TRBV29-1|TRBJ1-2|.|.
CSVPGGSPGYTF
TGCAGCGTCCCGGGGGGGTCCCCAGGCTACACCTTC
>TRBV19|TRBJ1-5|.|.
CASSMGPVGPQHF
TGTGCCAGTAGTATGGGCCCCGTTGGGCCCCAGCATTTT
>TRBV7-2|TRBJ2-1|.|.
CASSHARGAYNEQFF
TGTGCCAGCAGCCACGCCCGGGGGGCTTACAATGAGCAGTTCTTC
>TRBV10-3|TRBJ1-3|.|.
CAAREGLGNTIYF
TGTGCCGCCCGAGAGGGGCTCGGAAACACCATATATTTT
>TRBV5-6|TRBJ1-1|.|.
CASSFSLSGVGLSTEAFF
TGTGCCAGCAGCTTTAGTCTTTCAGGGGTAGGGTTGAGCACTGAAGCTTTCTTT
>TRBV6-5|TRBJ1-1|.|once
CASNIQGWSDTEAFF
TGTGCCAGCAATATACAGGGATGGAGCGACACTGAAGCTTTCTTT
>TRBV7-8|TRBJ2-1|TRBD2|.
CASSQRIAGGSYNEQFF
TGTGCCAGCAGCCAACGCATAGCGGGGGGATCCTACAATGAGCAGTTCTTC
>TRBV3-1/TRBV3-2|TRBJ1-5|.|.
CASSQGDQPQHF
TGTGCCAGCAGCCAAGGCGATCAGCCCCAGCATTTT
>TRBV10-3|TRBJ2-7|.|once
CAISDMRLEQYF
TGTGCCATCAGTGATATGCGTCTAGAGCAGTACTTC
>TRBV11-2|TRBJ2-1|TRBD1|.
CASSAPGQHNEQFF
TGTGCCAGCAGCGCACCGGGACAGCACAATGAGCAGTTCTTC
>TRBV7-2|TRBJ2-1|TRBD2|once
CASTPWGTSGGDEQFF
TGTGCCAGCACCCCCTGGGGGACTAGCGGGGGTGATGAGCAGTTCTTC
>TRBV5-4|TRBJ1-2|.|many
CASSRSGDGYDYGYTF
TGTGCCAGCAGCCGATCAGGGGATGGGTATGACTATGGCTACACCTTC
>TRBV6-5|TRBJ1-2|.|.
CASSSSGGGHTF
TGTGCCAGCAGTTCCTCCGGGGGTGGTCACACCTTC
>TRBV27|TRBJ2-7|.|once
CASSLDSRSEQYF
TGTGCCAGCAGTTTAGATTCAAGGTCCGAGCAGTACTTC